The rows below give T cell receptor beta chains drawn from one sample of a study of T-cell memory formation after mild COVID-19. TCRdb ran MiXCR on the 5' RACE reads and lists one entry per CDR3 protein. The sample gives approximately 250,000 distinct CDR3 sequences, roughly a sixth of which show up once; roughly a fifth is in the top ten. The sample comprised PBMCs or a T cell subset sorted from them (not recorded which). The receptors come from a man aged 18 to 29 who had mild COVID-19 (a few samples of this study predate the infection). Cell type and time point are not known. Both conserved end residues are part of each CDR3. The D gene is left open where the match is weak. Expanded clones are given a class, and other clones once, few, many or no size at all.

d_call: -; v_call: TRBV23-1; j_call: TRBJ2-7; cdr3_length: 14; clone_size: -; cdr3_aa: CASSLTVDPYEQYF; cdr3_nt: TGCGCCAGCAGCCTGACGGTCGATCCCTACGAGCAGTACTTC
d_call: TRBD2; v_call: TRBV7-3; j_call: TRBJ2-2; cdr3_length: 14; clone_size: -; cdr3_aa: CASSPRGADGELFF; cdr3_nt: TGTGCCAGCAGCCCGCGGGGGGCAGACGGGGAGCTGTTTTTT
d_call: TRBD1; v_call: TRBV7-8; j_call: TRBJ2-2; cdr3_length: 17; clone_size: -; cdr3_aa: CASSRRQGLTNTGELFF; cdr3_nt: TGTGCCAGCAGCCGGCGACAGGGGCTGACGAACACCGGGGAGCTGTTTTTT
d_call: -; v_call: TRBV7-2; j_call: TRBJ2-7; cdr3_length: 12; clone_size: -; cdr3_aa: CASSDDRSEQYF; cdr3_nt: TGTGCCAGCAGCGATGACAGGTCCGAGCAGTACTTC
d_call: -; v_call: TRBV7-2; j_call: TRBJ2-4; cdr3_length: 13; clone_size: -; cdr3_aa: CASSSTGVDIQYF; cdr3_nt: TGTGCCAGCAGCTCCACCGGGGTGGACATTCAGTACTTC
d_call: TRBD1; v_call: TRBV12-5; j_call: TRBJ2-1; cdr3_length: 16; clone_size: -; cdr3_aa: CASGITGTGPYNEQFF; cdr3_nt: TGTGCTAGTGGTATTACCGGGACAGGGCCCTACAATGAGCAGTTCTTC
d_call: TRBD1; v_call: TRBV5-1; j_call: TRBJ1-2; cdr3_length: 16; clone_size: few; cdr3_aa: CASSLRTGKGDYGYTF; cdr3_nt: TGCGCCAGCAGCCTTCGGACAGGGAAGGGAGACTATGGCTACACCTTC
d_call: -; v_call: TRBV24-1; j_call: TRBJ1-1; cdr3_length: 13; clone_size: -; cdr3_aa: CATSTGPNTEAFF; cdr3_nt: TGTGCCACCAGTACAGGGCCAAACACTGAAGCTTTCTTT
d_call: -; v_call: TRBV5-1; j_call: TRBJ2-5; cdr3_length: 11; clone_size: many; cdr3_aa: CASSREETQYF; cdr3_nt: TGCGCCAGCAGCCGCGAAGAGACCCAGTACTTC
d_call: -; v_call: TRBV5-1; j_call: TRBJ1-1; cdr3_length: 11; clone_size: few; cdr3_aa: CASRLGPEAFF; cdr3_nt: TGCGCCAGCAGGCTAGGACCTGAAGCTTTCTTT
d_call: TRBD1; v_call: TRBV12-3/TRBV12-4; j_call: TRBJ1-2; cdr3_length: 13; clone_size: -; cdr3_aa: CASSSTGGRGYTF; cdr3_nt: TGTGCCAGCAGTTCGACAGGGGGCAGGGGCTACACCTTC